One and the same sample provided the 10 T cell receptor beta chains below, sequenced in a study of T cells in Graves' hyperthyroidism and ophthalmopathy. RNA transcripts were the template for amplifying TCR beta CDR3 regions. First-round RT-PCR with HTBI primers amplified the TCR CDR3 region. MiXCR was run by TCRdb on the multiplex PCR reads, yielding one entry per CDR3 protein. The sample has 240,000 or so distinct CDR3 sequences; around 17% are singletons. The sample was blood. The origin of the receptors is a woman aged 18-29 years with Graves' ophthalmopathy.

This clonotype was counted ten times or more. V gene TRBV13 combines with J gene TRBJ2-5; D not certain. Germline assignment: CDR1 PRHDT and CDR2 FYEKMQ (reference sequence). The CDR3 has 14 amino acids. The ends were cut back, 6 bases at V and 3 bases at J, with 14 bases in the middle. The CDR3 DNA reads TGTGCCAGCAGAGCCTGGACGGTAAAAGAGACCCAGTACTTC. It translates to CASRAWTVKETQYF. Based on the CDR3 plus reference TRBV13 and TRBJ2-5, the full variable domain is AAGVIQSPRHLIKEKRETATLKCYPIPRHDTVYWYQQGPGQDPQFLISFYEKMQSDKGSIPDRFSAQQFSDYHSELNMSSLELGDSALYFCASRAWTVKETQYFGPGTRLLVL.

This clonotype has ten or more counts. The V and J genes are TRBV28 and TRBJ1-5, with 8 positions matching TRBD1. This CDR3 has 14 residues. Germline CDR1 and CDR2: MDHEN and SYDVKM. V dropped 5 bases and J dropped 10; count of bases not matched to a gene: 10. The CDR3 sequence: CASSEPGQVKPQHF. In nucleotides, the CDR3 is TGTGCCAGCAGTGAGCCGGGACAGGTCAAACCCCAGCATTTT. Using reference TRBV28 and TRBJ1-5 for the parts outside the CDR3, the full variable domain is DVKVTQSSRYLVKRTGEKVFLECVQDMDHENMFWYRQDPGLGLRLIYFSYDVKMKEKGDIPEGYSVSREKKERFSLILESASTNQTSMYLCASSEPGQVKPQHFGDGTRLSIL.

This clonotype appeared a few times. V gene TRBV15 combines with J gene TRBJ2-2; D is perhaps TRBD1 or TRBD2 (5 bases each). The V gene lost 0 bases and the J gene lost 5 bases, with 7 bases spanning the gap. The CDR3 has 14 residues. Germline V lookup: CDR1 LNHNV, CDR2 YYDKDF (reference sequence). CDR3 DNA sequence: TGTGCCACCAGCAGAGAGAGGGGTACCGGGGAGCTGTTTTTT. Protein: CATSRERGTGELFF.

This clonotype was found many times. The chain is built from TRBV18 and TRBJ2-2, with a weak D call TRBD1 (6 bases). Trimming removed 3 bases at V and 0 bases at J, with 11 bases between. Germline CDR1 KGHSH, CDR2 LQKENI. The CDR3 length is 16 residues. CDR3 sequence (DNA): TGTGCCAGCTCACCGGGACAACCCTCGAACACCGGGGAGCTGTTTTTT. It specifies CASSPGQPSNTGELFF.

This clonotype occurred many times. J is TRBJ2-2 and V is TRBV4-1; no definite D call. V was pared by 6 bases and J by 1 base, with 12 bases between. The CDR3 has 15 amino acids. CDR1 is MGHRA and CDR2 is YSYEKL in the germline V gene. The chain's CDR3 is CASRPILKNTGELFF. The CDR3 DNA is TGCGCCAGCAGGCCCATCTTAAAGAACACCGGGGAGCTGTTTTTT.

Ten or more counts support this clonotype. The chain joins TRBV5-5 to TRBJ2-7, with 7 bases aligning to TRBD1. This CDR3 spans 15 amino acids. V shed 1 base and J 4 bases; nucleotides not matched to a gene: 8. The germline V gene encodes CDR1 SGHKS and CDR2 YYEKEE (reference sequence). The CDR3 loop reads CASSLLVTGLYEQYF. The CDR3 region has the DNA TGTGCCAGCAGCTTGTTGGTGACAGGGTTATACGAGCAGTACTTC.

CDR3 nucleotides: TGTGCCAGCAGCACTGGGACCTCTCGGAGTTACGAGCAGTACTTC. As protein: CASSTGTSRSYEQYF. This sequence joins TRBV28 and TRBJ2-7; D could derive from TRBD1 or TRBD2 (5 bases each). Germline V gene sequence: CDR1 MDHEN, CDR2 SYDVKM. V gave up 6 bases and J gave up 4 bases, with 19 bases separating them. The CDR3 loop spans 15 amino acids. The full variable domain, completed using reference TRBV28 and TRBJ2-7, is DVKVTQSSRYLVKRTGEKVFLECVQDMDHENMFWYRQDPGLGLRLIYFSYDVKMKEKGDIPEGYSVSREKKERFSLILESASTNQTSMYLCASSTGTSRSYEQYFGPGTRLTVT.

This clonotype has a count of ten or more. The rearrangement links TRBV2 to TRBJ2-1, with TRBD2 as a possible D gene (6 bases). There are 14 residues in the CDR3. Germline CDR1 is SNHLY and CDR2 is FYNNEI. The V and J ends lost 6 bases and 5 bases respectively, with 14 bases between them. CDR3 DNA sequence: TGTGCCAGCAGACCGGGCGGGGTGAACAATGAGCAGTTCTTC. Translation: CASRPGGVNNEQFF.

The chain employs TRBV9 and TRBJ2-2, with D perhaps matching TRBD2 (6 bases). The CDR3 is made up of 15 amino acids. V gave up 4 bases and J gave up 4 bases, with 14 bases separating them. Germline V gene data show CDR1 as SGDLS and CDR2 as YYNGEE. The CDR3 DNA follows: TGTGCCAGCAGCCTCCACGGGAGTTCCACCGGGGAGCTGTTTTTT. It yields the protein CASSLHGSSTGELFF. Using reference TRBV9 and TRBJ2-2 for the parts outside the CDR3, the full variable domain is DSGVTQTPKHLITATGQRVTLRCSPRSGDLSVYWYQQSLDQGLQFLIQYYNGEERAKGNILERFSAQQFPDLHSELNLSSLELGDSALYFCASSLHGSSTGELFFGEGSRLTVL.

The rearrangement links TRBV20-1 to TRBJ2-1, with 9 bases lining up with TRBD2. Germline lookup yields CDR1 DFQATT and CDR2 SNEGSKA (reference sequence). The CDR3 covers 15 residues. The ends lost 5 bases at V and 9 bases at J; junction bases unmatched: 14. The CDR3 DNA reads TGCAGTGCTCCGCCTCGGAGCGGGGGGAAGGGTGAGCAGTTCTTC. This translates into CSAPPRSGGKGEQFF.